This T cell receptor (beta chain) came from a study of blood T cell repertoires in COVID-19. Study details: Donors in the United States, Italy and Spain gave samples during acute or convalescent COVID-19. T cells, B-cell-depleted T cells, or PBMCs supplied cDNA or gDNA.

Original data processing: Using reference gene primer amplification, nucleated cell counts were estimated. The data were produced by immunoSEQ multiplex PCR, yet TCRdb's version contains in-frame clones alone and is incomplete. D and trimming were read from the DNA, whereas the V and J calls and clone size are those reported in that table. The repertoire holds tens of thousands of clones, 70% to 90% seen once, with more than 3% in the top ten. The CDR3 is made up of 14 amino acids. The germline CDR1 and CDR2 sequences are SGHAT and FQNNGV. The ends were cut back, 2 bases at V and 1 base at J, with 8 bases in the middle.

The source of this sequence is a human donor in a cohort sampled during active COVID-19. J is TRBJ1-1 and V is TRBV11-2; D gene unclear. Material: peripheral blood. CDR3 DNA: TGTGCCAGCAGCTTATCTAACGGGAACACTGAAGCTTTCTTT. It specifies CASSLSNGNTEAFF. Combining the CDR3 with reference TRBV11-2 and TRBJ1-1 gives the whole variable domain EAGVAQSPRYKIIEKRQSVAFWCNPISGHATLYWYQQILGQGPKLLIQFQNNGVVDDSQLPKDRFSAERLKGVDSTLKIQPAKLEDSAVYLCASSLSNGNTEAFFGQGTRLTVV.